These 25 T cell receptor beta chains originate from one sample sequenced in a study of CD8 T cells in Susac syndrome. RNA, at about 0.45 to 1 ug, was reverse transcribed with random hexamers. MiXCR was run by TCRdb on the immunoSEQ multiplex PCR reads, yielding one entry per CDR3 protein. The sample includes 130,000 to 150,000 distinct CDR3 sequences, approximately 94% of them seen just once. The sample taken for sequencing was CD4+ T cells from PBMCs. The receptor set was obtained from a human donor with Susac syndrome.

This chain joins TRBV5-1 and TRBJ2-1; D is unresolved. The V gene lost 7 bases and the J gene lost 7 bases, with 18 bases spanning the gap. There are 14 residues in the CDR3. Germline CDR1 is SGHRS and CDR2 is YFSETQ. CDR3 loop: CASSRAGTANEQFF. CDR3 coding DNA: TGCGCCAGCTCCAGAGCAGGAACGGCGAATGAGCAGTTCTTC.

This clonotype showed up just once. The J gene is TRBJ2-1, the V gene TRBV20-1; D uncertain. The CDR3 has 13 amino acids. Trimming shortened V by 6 bases and J by 4 bases, and 13 bases separated the two germline ends. CDR1 and CDR2 from the germline V gene are DFQATT and SNEGSKA (reference sequence). The CDR3 reads CSAEPPGYNEQFF. The CDR3, as DNA: TGCAGTGCCGAGCCACCCGGTTACAATGAGCAGTTCTTC.

The chain couples TRBV20-1 to TRBJ2-2, with 7 bases matching TRBD2. From germline, CDR1 is DFQATT and CDR2 SNEGSKA (reference sequence). The CDR3 is 13 residues long. After removal of 1 base from V and 6 bases from J, the junction contained 2 bases not matched to a gene. The DNA of the CDR3 is TGCAGTGCTAGAGTTACTAGCGCCGGGGAGCTGTTTTTT. Protein: CSARVTSAGELFF.

Only one count was recorded for this clonotype. The J gene is TRBJ1-1, the V gene TRBV4-1; 7 bases are a match to TRBD1. CDR1 and CDR2 from the germline V gene are MGHRA and YSYEKL. The CDR3 loop spans 15 amino acids. V gave up 3 bases and J gave up 0 bases; unmatched junction bases: 4. The CDR3 spells CASSQRDRLNTEAFF. CDR3 in DNA: TGCGCCAGCAGCCAGAGGGACAGATTGAACACTGAAGCTTTCTTT.

In DNA form, the CDR3 reads TGTGCCAGCTCTAGGGCGGGAGGGCCCACAGATACGCAGTATTTT. This codes for CASSRAGGPTDTQYF. The rearrangement links TRBV28 to TRBJ2-3; TRBD2 aligns across 9 bases. The CDR3 has 15 residues. V shed 8 bases and J 2 bases; nucleotides not matched to a gene: 8. Germline-derived CDR1 and CDR2 are MDHEN and SYDVKM.

V gene TRBV3-1 combines with J gene TRBJ1-2; 9 bases fit TRBD1. The CDR3 has 15 amino acids. Germline loops: CDR1 LGHDT, CDR2 YNNKEL (reference sequence). Germline trimming cut 2 bases from V and 6 bases from J; bases unmatched to any gene: 7. The DNA of the CDR3 is TGTGCCAGCAGCCAATGGGACAGGGAGGGGGATGGCTACACCTTC. This gives the protein CASSQWDREGDGYTF.

This clonotype has just a few counts. V usage is TRBV20-1 and J usage is TRBJ2-5; D tentatively reads TRBD1 or TRBD2 (6 bases each). Per germline, CDR1 DFQATT and CDR2 SNEGSKA (reference sequence). The CDR3 totals 14 residues. V lost 0 bases to trimming and J lost 1 base, with 9 bases between them. In nucleotides, the CDR3 is TGCAGTGCTAGAGAGGGGGGCCGCCAAGAGACCCAGTACTTC. Amino acid sequence: CSAREGGRQETQYF.

The chain is built from TRBV14 and TRBJ1-1, with D maybe TRBD1 (5 bases). The CDR3 covers 17 residues. Trimming took off 0 bases at V and 5 bases at J, with 19 bases between the two ends. From germline, CDR1 is SGHDN and CDR2 FVKESK. CDR3 sequence: CASSQDRWALKGTEAFF. CDR3 coding DNA: TGTGCCAGCAGCCAAGATCGATGGGCCCTGAAGGGGACTGAAGCTTTCTTT.

The V call is TRBV6-5, the J call TRBJ1-4; D not resolved. V was cut by 1 base and J by 8 bases, with 5 bases left in between. The CDR3 consists of 12 residues. Germline assignment: CDR1 MNHEY and CDR2 SVGAGI. The CDR3 DNA follows: TGTGCCAGCAGTTACTACGAAGAAAAACTGTTTTTT. It specifies CASSYYEEKLFF.

The chain recombines TRBV29-1 with TRBJ2-1, with TRBD2 as a possible D gene (6 bases). This CDR3 comprises 14 residues. Germline V CDR1 and CDR2: SQVTM, ANQGSEA. V was trimmed by 0 bases and J by 4 bases, leaving 10 bases between them. CDR3 protein: CSVEDPGDYNEQFF. CDR3 bases: TGCAGCGTTGAAGACCCGGGGGATTACAATGAGCAGTTCTTC.

In its sample, this clonotype was seen once. The chain carries TRBV29-1 and TRBJ1-2; 9 bases are a match to TRBD1. CDR3 length equals 13 residues. The germline gives CDR1 SQVTM, CDR2 ANQGSEA. Trimming cost V 6 bases and J 4 bases; bases outside gene matches: 6. This CDR3 is CSVLPGQGYGYTF. The CDR3 DNA follows: TGCAGCGTCCTCCCGGGACAGGGCTATGGCTACACCTTC.

The chain links TRBV6-6 to TRBJ2-1, with a possible D match to TRBD1 (5 bases). Germline loops: CDR1 MNHNY, CDR2 SVGAGI (reference sequence). The CDR3 runs to 15 residues. V lost 7 bases and J 1 base, leaving 14 bases between the germline ends. Here the CDR3 reads CASTAGIGSYNEQFF. CDR3 DNA sequence: TGTGCCAGCACCGCAGGGATCGGGTCCTACAATGAGCAGTTCTTC.

This clonotype was recorded only once. The V gene is TRBV15, the J gene TRBJ2-5; D gene uncertain. CDR1 and CDR2 from the germline V gene are LNHNV and YYDKDF (reference sequence). The CDR3 runs to 13 residues. V was shortened by 3 bases and J by 5 bases, with 10 bases between the two germline ends. DNA for the CDR3: TGTGCCACCAGCAGGAGTATAGGCGAGACCCAGTACTTC. Encoded protein: CATSRSIGETQYF. Together with reference TRBV15 and TRBJ2-5, the CDR3 gives the full variable domain: DAMVIQNPRYQVTQFGKPVTLSCSQTLNHNVMYWYQQKSSQAPKLLFHYYDKDFNNEADTPDNFQSRRPNTSFCFLDIRSPGLGDTAMYLCATSRSIGETQYFGPGTRLLVL.

This clonotype showed up just once. CDR3 sequence: CASSTNTGFGEQYF. As DNA, the CDR3 is TGCGCCAGCAGCACCAACACAGGGTTCGGCGAGCAGTACTTC. V is TRBV5-1 and J is TRBJ2-7, with TRBD1 as a possible D gene (6 bases). This CDR3 has 14 residues. Trimming left V 4 bases short and J 6 bases short, with 17 bases between. CDR1 and CDR2 from the germline V gene are SGHRS and YFSETQ.

The rearrangement uses TRBV7-9 and TRBJ2-1; 7 bases fit TRBD1. The germline CDR1 and CDR2 sequences are SEHNR and FQNEAQ (reference sequence). The CDR3 spans 12 residues. Trimming removed 6 bases from V and 11 bases from J; junction bases left unmatched: 7. DNA of the CDR3: TGTGCCAGCAGTCTACAGGGGCAAAAGCAGTTCTTC. The encoded protein is CASSLQGQKQFF.

The chain combines TRBV4-1 with TRBJ1-6; no clear D. Germline CDR1 is MGHRA and CDR2 is YSYEKL. CDR3 length: 13 residues. The germline V and J ends were trimmed by 1 base and 9 bases, with 7 bases remaining between them. CDR3 coding DNA: TGCGCCAGCAGCCAAGTTGCGGGTTCACCCCTCCACTTT. This codes for CASSQVAGSPLHF.

This chain uses TRBV23-1 with TRBJ2-1, with unresolved D. TRBV23-1 is designated an ORF whose function remains uncertain. The CDR3 extends over 15 amino acids. V lost 0 bases to trimming and J lost 7 bases, with 13 bases between them. DNA for the CDR3: TGCGCCAGCAGTCAATCGGAACAGTTGGAAAATGAGCAGTTCTTC. Amino acids: CASSQSEQLENEQFF.

The V and J genes are TRBV20-1 and TRBJ2-5; 7 bases agree with TRBD2. Germline V lookup: CDR1 DFQATT, CDR2 SNEGSKA (reference sequence). The CDR3 spans 15 residues. The V gene end was trimmed by 4 bases and the J gene end by 5 bases; junction bases not matched to a gene: 13. The chain's CDR3 is CSATKRLAPRETQYF. DNA of the CDR3: TGCAGTGCTACCAAGAGACTAGCACCCCGTGAGACCCAGTACTTC.

The chain couples TRBV2 to TRBJ1-2; TRBD1 might be the D (6 bases). The CDR3 has 12 amino acids. V dropped 4 bases and J dropped 3 bases, with 6 bases sitting between them. The germline CDR1 and CDR2 sequences are SNHLY and FYNNEI. The CDR3 loop reads CASSGTDYGYTF. Written as DNA, the CDR3 is TGTGCCAGCAGTGGGACAGACTATGGCTACACCTTC. The full variable domain, with the rest looked up from reference TRBV2 and TRBJ1-2, is EPEVTQTPSHQVTQMGQEVILRCVPISNHLYFYWYRQILGQKVEFLVSFYNNEISEKSEIFDDQFSVERPDGSNFTLKIRSTKLEDSAMYFCASSGTDYGYTFGSGTRLTVV.

This chain connects TRBV5-1 to TRBJ2-3; perhaps TRBD1 as D (6 bases). Germline V lookup: CDR1 SGHRS, CDR2 YFSETQ. Trimming removed 0 bases at V and 4 bases at J, with 12 bases between. This CDR3 is built from 15 residues. CDR3: CASSLGSRTADTQYF. DNA for the CDR3: TGCGCCAGCAGCTTGGGTAGTCGGACAGCAGATACGCAGTATTTT.

CDR3 residues: CASSLRRTGDNTGELFF. CDR3 in DNA: TGTGCCAGCAGCCTCAGAAGGACAGGAGACAACACCGGGGAGCTGTTTTTT. This chain uses TRBV7-3 with TRBJ2-2; the match to TRBD1 covers 7 bases. CDR1 and CDR2 from the germline V gene are SGHTA and FQGTGA. With V trimmed by 5 bases and J by 2 bases, 11 bases remained unmatched. CDR3 size: 17 residues.

The J gene is TRBJ1-6, the V gene TRBV20-1; D not resolved. The CDR3 is 13 residues long. The germline CDR1 and CDR2 sequences are DFQATT and SNEGSKA (reference sequence). The V end lost 1 base, the J end lost 7 bases, and 8 bases lay between the germline ends. Here the CDR3 reads CSARGLLNSPLHF. The CDR3 coding sequence is TGCAGTGCTAGAGGGCTCTTGAATTCACCCCTCCACTTT.

The chain couples TRBV5-1 to TRBJ1-4; D not certain. CDR3 length equals 14 residues. Trimming took 5 bases from V and 0 from J, leaving 8 bases between them. Per germline, CDR1 SGHRS and CDR2 YFSETQ. CDR3: CASSPYATNEKLFF. The CDR3 DNA follows: TGCGCCAGCAGTCCATACGCAACTAATGAAAAACTGTTTTTT.

This rearrangement joins TRBV2 to TRBJ2-5; no definite D call. The CDR3 runs 11 residues. Trimming shortened V by 1 base and J by 7 bases, and 4 bases separated the two germline ends. The germline gives CDR1 SNHLY, CDR2 FYNNEI. For the CDR3, the DNA is TGTGCCAGCAGTGAAGGCGGGACCCAGTACTTC. It translates to CASSEGGTQYF.

The V call is TRBV7-9, the J call TRBJ2-3; D remains ambiguous. CDR1 and CDR2 from the germline V gene are SEHNR and FQNEAQ (reference sequence). The length of the CDR3 is 15 residues. The V gene lost 3 bases and the J gene lost 7 bases, with 17 bases spanning the gap. The CDR3, as DNA: TGTGCCAGCAGCTTGCAGGTCCCAAGAGAGCATACGCAGTATTTT. Translated, it gives CASSLQVPREHTQYF. The full variable domain, its missing parts supplied by reference TRBV7-9 and TRBJ2-3, is DTGVSQNPRHKITKRGQNVTFRCDPISEHNRLYWYRQTLGQGPEFLTYFQNEAQLEKSRLLSDRFSAERPKGSFSTLEIQRTEQGDSAMYLCASSLQVPREHTQYFGPGTRLTVL.